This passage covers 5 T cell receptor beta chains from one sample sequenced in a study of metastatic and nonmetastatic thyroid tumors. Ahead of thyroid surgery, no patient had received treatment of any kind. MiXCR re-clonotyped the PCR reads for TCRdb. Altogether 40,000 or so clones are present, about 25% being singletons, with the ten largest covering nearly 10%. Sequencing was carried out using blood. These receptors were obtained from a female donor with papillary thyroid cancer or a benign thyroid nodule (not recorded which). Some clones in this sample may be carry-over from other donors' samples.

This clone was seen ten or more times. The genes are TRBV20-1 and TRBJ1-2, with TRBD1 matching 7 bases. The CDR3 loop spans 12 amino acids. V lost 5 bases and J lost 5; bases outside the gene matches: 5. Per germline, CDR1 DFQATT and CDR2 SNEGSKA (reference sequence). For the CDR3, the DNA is TGCAGTGCTCTAGGGGGACAGTATGGCTACACCTTC. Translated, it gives CSALGGQYGYTF.

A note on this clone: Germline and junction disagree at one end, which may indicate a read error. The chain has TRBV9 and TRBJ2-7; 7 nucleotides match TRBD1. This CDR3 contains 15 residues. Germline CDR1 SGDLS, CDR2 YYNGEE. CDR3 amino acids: CASRVGGQRTYEQYF. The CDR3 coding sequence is TGTGCCAGCAGAGTAGGGGGCCAGAGAACATACGAGCAGTACTTC.

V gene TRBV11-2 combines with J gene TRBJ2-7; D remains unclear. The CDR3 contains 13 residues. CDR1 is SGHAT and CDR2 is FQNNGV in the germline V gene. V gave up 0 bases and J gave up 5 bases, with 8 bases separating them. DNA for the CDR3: TGTGCCAGCAGCTTAGACCACCCTGACGAGCAGTACTTC. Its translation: CASSLDHPDEQYF.

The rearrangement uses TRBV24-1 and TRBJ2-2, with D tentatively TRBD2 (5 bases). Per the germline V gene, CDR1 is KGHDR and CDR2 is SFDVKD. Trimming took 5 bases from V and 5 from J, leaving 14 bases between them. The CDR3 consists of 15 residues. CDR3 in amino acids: CATSGRNAGTGELFF. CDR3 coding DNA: TGTGCCACCAGTGGTAGAAATGCGGGTACCGGGGAGCTGTTTTTT.

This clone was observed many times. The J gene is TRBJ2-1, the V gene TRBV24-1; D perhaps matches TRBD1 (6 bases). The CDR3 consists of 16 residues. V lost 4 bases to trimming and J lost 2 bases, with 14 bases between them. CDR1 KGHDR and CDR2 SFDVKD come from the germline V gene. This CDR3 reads CATSDPLGAPYNEQFF. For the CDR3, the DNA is TGTGCCACCAGTGACCCCCTGGGGGCCCCCTACAATGAGCAGTTCTTC.